The 16 T cell receptor beta chains given below trace back to one sample, sequenced in a study of tumor-infiltrating lymphocytes in primary liver carcinoma. The source of the blood RNA was unsorted whole blood, and germline DNA was extracted as well. Reverse transcription of roughly 0.5 ug total RNA with a constant-region primer produced TCR beta cDNA. For TCR beta, libraries were produced by three nested multiplex PCR rounds using slightly modified ARM-PCR. Primers for the first two PCR rounds were TRBV1-TRBV30 forward primers and a C-beta reverse primer (roughly 9 cycles per round). Via MiXCR, TCRdb re-called the multiplex PCR reads, giving one row per CDR3 protein. The table lists approximately 330,000 distinct CDR3 sequences, around 60% of them singletons. The source material was peripheral blood. Receptors were obtained from a man aged 35-49 years with primary liver carcinoma and hepatitis B virus infection.

This clonotype was observed a handful of times. J is TRBJ1-5 and V is TRBV6-6; D may be TRBD1 (5 bases). The germline CDR1 and CDR2 sequences are MNHNY and SVGAGI (reference sequence). This CDR3 is built from 14 residues. Trimming cost V 6 bases and J 7 bases, with 16 bases left between them. CDR3 loop: CASSGTPGSQPQHF. Written as DNA, the CDR3 is TGTGCCAGCAGCGGGACTCCGGGCAGCCAGCCCCAGCATTTT.

Comments on this clonotype: Its ends do not fully match the called genes, so a read error is possible. This rearrangement joins TRBV11-2 to TRBJ2-5; 8 bases align to TRBD1. Germline V CDR1 and CDR2: SGHAT, FQNNGV. The CDR3 extends over 14 amino acids. CDR3 in DNA: TGTACCAGCAGCTTAGGACAGGGTGGGGAGACCCAGTACTTC. Translated, it gives CTSSLGQGGETQYF.

This clonotype was counted between two and nine times. A clone one base away is much larger, so this may be a read error. This sequence joins TRBV14 and TRBJ1-1; a possible D gene is TRBD1 (6 bases). Trimming left V 11 bases short and J 4 bases short, with 20 bases between. The CDR3 has 14 amino acids. Germline lookup yields CDR1 SGHDN and CDR2 FVKESK. CDR3 region: CAGTLRRGGTEAFF. CDR3 coding DNA: TGTGCCGGCACCCTTCGCCGAGGGGGCACTGAAGCTTTCTTT.

This clonotype was observed a single time. The chain employs TRBV7-9 and TRBJ2-3; no firm D call. Germline V gene lookup returns CDR1 SEHNR and CDR2 FQNEAQ (reference sequence). V was cut by 3 bases and J by 3 bases, with 13 bases left in between. The CDR3 totals 15 residues. This chain's CDR3 is CASSLRVSGTDTQYF. Here the CDR3 DNA reads TGTGCCAGCAGCTTGAGAGTCTCCGGGACAGATACGCAGTATTTT. Full variable domain (missing parts from reference TRBV7-9 and TRBJ2-3): DTGVSQNPRHKITKRGQNVTFRCDPISEHNRLYWYRQTLGQGPEFLTYFQNEAQLEKSRLLSDRFSAERPKGSFSTLEIQRTEQGDSAMYLCASSLRVSGTDTQYFGPGTRLTVL.

This clonotype was counted ten times or more. The genes are TRBV6-2 or TRBV6-3 and TRBJ2-1; 10 nucleotides align to TRBD2. Germline values: CDR1 MNHEY, CDR2 SVGEGT. V lost 9 bases, J lost 4 bases, and 9 bases stayed unmatched. This CDR3 has 15 amino acids. The CDR3 bases are TGTGCCAGTCCTGCGACTAGCGGGCGGTACAATGAGCAGTTCTTC. It is translated as CASPATSGRYNEQFF.

This clonotype was recorded many times. The chain has TRBV5-6 and TRBJ1-1; tentative D call: TRBD1 (6 bases). Germline CDR1 is SGHDT and CDR2 is YYEEEE. There are 13 residues in the CDR3. V was shortened by 1 base and J by 6 bases, with 10 bases between the two germline ends. The CDR3, as DNA: TGTGCCAGCAGCTTGAGGGGGGGCGCTGAAGCTTTCTTT. Its protein product is CASSLRGGAEAFF.

This clonotype showed up just a few times. The chain combines TRBV5-1 with TRBJ1-2; TRBD1 might be the D (5 bases). This CDR3 comprises 14 residues. Germline V gene lookup returns CDR1 SGHRS and CDR2 YFSETQ. V was cut by 1 base and J by 3 bases, with 10 bases left in between. The CDR3 here is CASSLLGADYGYTF. CDR3 in DNA: TGCGCCAGCAGCTTGTTAGGGGCTGACTATGGCTACACCTTC. Full variable domain (remainder filled in from reference TRBV5-1 and TRBJ1-2): KAGVTQTPRYLIKTRGQQVTLSCSPISGHRSVSWYQQTPGQGLQFLFEYFSETQRNKGNFPGRFSGRQFSNSRSEMNVSTLELGDSALYLCASSLLGADYGYTFGSGTRLTVV.

The J gene is TRBJ2-2, the V gene TRBV11-2; D is possibly TRBD2 (5 bases). In germline, CDR1 is SGHAT, CDR2 FQNNGV. The CDR3 has 15 amino acids. The ends were cut back, 6 bases at V and 14 bases at J, with 25 bases in the middle. The CDR3 is CASSFGTRNTGNLFF. CDR3 sequence (DNA): TGTGCCAGCAGTTTCGGTACGAGAAACACCGGGAACCTGTTTTTT.

The rearrangement uses TRBV6-5 and TRBJ2-7; 12 bases agree with TRBD1. Germline CDR1 MNHEY, CDR2 SVGAGI. CDR3 length: 13 amino acids. V lost 6 bases to trimming and J lost 6 bases; unmatched junction nucleotides: 3. DNA for the CDR3: TGTGCCAGCAGGGGGACAGGGGGCCTCGAGCAGTACTTC. Its protein product is CASRGTGGLEQYF.

Ten or more counts support this clonotype. V and J are TRBV29-1 and TRBJ2-1; D perhaps matches TRBD2 (5 bases). CDR1 is SQVTM, CDR2 ANQGSEA, per germline. The CDR3 contains 13 residues. Trimming removed 0 bases from V and 14 bases from J, with 17 bases in between. The CDR3 loop reads CSVEEPYPGSKFF. In nucleotides, the CDR3 is TGCAGCGTTGAAGAGCCCTACCCGGGGTCTAAGTTCTTC.

The table lists this clonotype with many counts. The chain couples TRBV6-1 to TRBJ2-2; the D gene is possibly TRBD2 (6 bases). CDR3 length: 14 residues. Trimming took 6 bases from V and 0 from J, leaving 8 bases between them. Germline-derived CDR1 and CDR2 are MNHNS and SASEGT. The CDR3 coding sequence is TGTGCCAGCAGGCTAGCGACGAACACCGGGGAGCTGTTTTTT. As protein: CASRLATNTGELFF.

Worth noting for this clonotype: At one of its ends the junction is not consistent with the germline gene, which may arise from a read error. The rearrangement joins TRBV11-2 to TRBJ1-2; D is ambiguous. This CDR3 spans 14 amino acids. CDR1 is SGHAT, CDR2 FQNNGV, per germline. The CDR3 DNA reads TGTGCCAGCAGCTTAGATCCTGGCTGGTATTGCTACACATTC. Translated: CASSLDPGWYCYTF. Looking up the rest from reference TRBV11-2 and TRBJ1-2 gives the full variable domain: EAGVAQSPRYKIIEKRQSVAFWCNPISGHATLYWYQQILGQGPKLLIQFQNNGVVDDSQLPKDRFSAERLKGVDSTLKIQPAKLEDSAVYLCASSLDPGWYCYTFGSGTRLTVV.

In its sample, this clonotype was seen a few times. A read error may be the cause here, since a much bigger clone is one base away. This likely comes from a read error, as the CDR3 has no conserved phenylalanine or tryptophan at its end. The chain uses TRBV28 and TRBJ2-3; 10 bases agree with TRBD1. The CDR3 contains 16 residues. V lost 5 bases to trimming and J lost 2 bases; unmatched junction nucleotides: 7. The germline CDR1 and CDR2 sequences are MDHEN and SYDVKM. For the CDR3, the DNA is TGTGCCAGCAGTGCTACCGGGACAGGGGTCACAGATACGCAGTATCTT. Its translation is CASSATGTGVTDTQYL.

Comment on this clonotype: A single base separates this from a much larger clone, so it may be a read error. The rearrangement joins TRBV11-2 to TRBJ2-5, with D possibly being TRBD1 (5 bases). The CDR3 is made up of 12 amino acids. Per the germline V gene, CDR1 is SGHAT and CDR2 is FQNNGV. For the CDR3, the DNA is TGTGCCGGCAGCCAAGGGGTTGAGGCCCAGTACTTC. This translates into CAGSQGVEAQYF.

About this clonotype: It may be a read error: a sequence one base away is much more abundant. This chain joins TRBV6-1 and TRBJ2-7, with D possibly being TRBD2 (5 bases). The CDR3 runs to 14 residues. Germline CDR1 and CDR2: MNHNS and SASEGT. V was clipped by 8 bases and J by 3 bases, with 17 bases between them. The CDR3 DNA sequence: TGTGCCAGCGCACCAGTGGACTCAGTCTACGAGCAGTACTTC. This gives the protein CASAPVDSVYEQYF.

The chain joins TRBV24-1 to TRBJ2-1, with a weak D call TRBD2 (6 bases). Germline V gene sequence: CDR1 KGHDR, CDR2 SFDVKD. The CDR3 runs to 13 residues. V lost 8 bases to trimming and J lost 9 bases, with 16 bases between them. The CDR3 here is CATMSRGSVEQFF. The CDR3 DNA sequence: TGTGCCACCATGAGTCGGGGGTCGGTTGAGCAGTTCTTC.